This T cell receptor beta chain was identified in a study of blood T cells in healthy people across ages. The CDR3 totals 11 residues. V shed 1 base and J shed 8 bases, with 5 bases lying between them. Many counts were recorded for this clonotype. Primed by a sample-barcoded 5' primer and a J-beta primer mix, a second PCR proceeded for roughly 6 to 12 cycles. From the 5' RACE reads, TCRdb called clonotypes with MiXCR, one entry per CDR3 protein. This repertoire shows 800,000 to 1,300,000 distinct CDR3 sequences, approximately 25% found once; its top ten account for 0.65% to 0.95%. This sample was shared with a second study, whose subject was T cells of mothers and their children. Per that paper: In cDNA synthesis, all of the extracted RNA was used at 1.5 ug per 15 ul.

The V call is TRBV12-3 or TRBV12-4, the J call TRBJ2-5; D is unresolved. This sequence was found in a girl between 2 and 10 years old in good health. The sample was blood. The DNA of the CDR3 is TGTGCCAGCAGTTTAGATGGTACCCAGTACTTC. Amino acid sequence: CASSLDGTQYF.